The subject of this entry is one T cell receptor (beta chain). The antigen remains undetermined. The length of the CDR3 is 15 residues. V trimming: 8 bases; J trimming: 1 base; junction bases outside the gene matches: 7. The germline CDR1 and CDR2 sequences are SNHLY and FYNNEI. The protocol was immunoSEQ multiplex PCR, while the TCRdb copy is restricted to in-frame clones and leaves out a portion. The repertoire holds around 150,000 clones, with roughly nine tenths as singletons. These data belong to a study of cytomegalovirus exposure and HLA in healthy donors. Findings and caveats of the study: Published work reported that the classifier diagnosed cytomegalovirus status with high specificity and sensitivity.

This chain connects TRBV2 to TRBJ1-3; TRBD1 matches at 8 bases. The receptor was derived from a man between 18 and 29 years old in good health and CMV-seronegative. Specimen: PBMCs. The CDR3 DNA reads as TGTGCCAGCGGGGGGGACAGGACGTCTGGAAACACCATATATTTT. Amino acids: CASGGDRTSGNTIYF. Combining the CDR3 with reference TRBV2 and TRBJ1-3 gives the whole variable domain EPEVTQTPSHQVTQMGQEVILRCVPISNHLYFYWYRQILGQKVEFLVSFYNNEISEKSEIFDDQFSVERPDGSNFTLKIRSTKLEDSAMYFCASGGDRTSGNTIYFGEGSWLTVV.